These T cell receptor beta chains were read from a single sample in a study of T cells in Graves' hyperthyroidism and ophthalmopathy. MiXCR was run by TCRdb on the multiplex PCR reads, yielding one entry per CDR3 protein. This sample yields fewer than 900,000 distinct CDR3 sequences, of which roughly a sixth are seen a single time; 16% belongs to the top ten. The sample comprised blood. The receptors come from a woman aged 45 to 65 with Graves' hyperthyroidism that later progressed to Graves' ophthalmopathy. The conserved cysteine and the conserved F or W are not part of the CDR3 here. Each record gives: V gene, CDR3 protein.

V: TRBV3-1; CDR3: ASSRKGMGLYEQY
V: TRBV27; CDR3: ASSMTGSLHEQY
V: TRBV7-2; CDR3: ASNPWGTDTQY
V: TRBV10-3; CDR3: AIGDSTYEQY
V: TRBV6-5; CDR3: ASSYSSGETQY
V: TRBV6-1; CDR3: ASSEGGRWAGELF
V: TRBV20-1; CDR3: SARELAEAYGYT
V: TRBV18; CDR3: ASSSLRGTNEKLS
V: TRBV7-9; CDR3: ASSPLWGRGYGYT
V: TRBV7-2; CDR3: ASSLASGASSYEQY
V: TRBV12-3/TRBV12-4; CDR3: ASSPLRGRAGYT
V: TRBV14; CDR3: ASSRGQGKGYT
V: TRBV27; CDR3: ASRSRDMNTEAF
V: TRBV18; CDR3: ASSPLEVGSEAF
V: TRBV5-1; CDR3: ASSLDRGHNNEQF
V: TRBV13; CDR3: ASSTDRGESYNEQF
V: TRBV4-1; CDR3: ASSNAGKRTDGYT
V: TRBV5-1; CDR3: ASSLDRQGMREQY
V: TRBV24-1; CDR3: ATSDSGTHEQY
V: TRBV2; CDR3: ASSEARGNQPQH
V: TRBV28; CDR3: ASTDGTGVHNEQF
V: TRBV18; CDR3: ASSIDRVGQPQH
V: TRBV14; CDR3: ASSQEGTGATYPYNEQF
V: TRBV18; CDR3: ASSPLTGHSYEQY
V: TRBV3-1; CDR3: ASSQDPTYEQY
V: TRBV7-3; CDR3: ASRGTGQSTDTQY
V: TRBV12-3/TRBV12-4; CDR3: ASNLRGFNQPQH
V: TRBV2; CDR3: ASSVGSGADTQY